These 17 T cell receptor beta chains were all obtained from the same sample, sequenced in a study of identifying expanded T cells in peripheral blood. Sequenced by immunoSEQ multiplex PCR; TCRdb stores in-frame clones only, minus some. Seen here are about 74,000 clones, 70% to 90% observed once, and the top ten hold around 18%. The specimen was blood. The receptors shown here come from a person aged 18 to 69 in good health.

This clone was seen only once. The V and J genes are TRBV4-3 and TRBJ2-2; TRBD2 aligns across 11 bases. Germline V gene sequence: CDR1 LGHNA, CDR2 YSLEER. V lost 7 bases and J lost 3; bases outside the gene matches: 7. CDR3 length: 16 residues. CDR3 bases: TGCGCCAGCACCCCGCTAGCGGGAGGCGACACCGGGGAGCTGTTTTTT. Protein: CASTPLAGGDTGELFF.

The V gene is TRBV7-8, the J gene TRBJ1-5; TRBD1 might be the D (5 bases). CDR1 is SGHVS and CDR2 is FQNEAQ in the germline V gene. The ends were cut back, 1 base at V and 3 bases at J, with 10 bases in the middle. The CDR3 is made up of 15 amino acids. CDR3 nucleotide sequence: TGTGCCAGCAGCTTAGATGGCAGGGACAATCAGCCCCAGCATTTT. This codes for CASSLDGRDNQPQHF.

V usage is TRBV10-3 and J usage is TRBJ1-5, with 7 bases fitting TRBD1. Trimming at V came to 4 bases and at J to 6 bases, leaving 6 bases not matched to a gene. Germline assignment: CDR1 ENHRY and CDR2 SYGVKD. This CDR3 is 14 amino acids long. For the CDR3, the DNA is TGTGCCATCAGTGGTCAGGGGGGAGGTCAGCCCCAGCATTTT. This gives the protein CAISGQGGGQPQHF.

CDR3: CASSQESTFASEAFF. The CDR3 nucleotides read TGCGCCAGCAGCCAAGAATCTACCTTCGCCTCTGAAGCTTTCTTT. This chain connects TRBV4-3 to TRBJ1-1; D gene unclear. V gave up 0 bases and J gave up 6 bases, with 14 bases separating them. This CDR3 has 15 amino acids. The germline V gene encodes CDR1 LGHNA and CDR2 YSLEER.

V and J are TRBV4-3 and TRBJ2-1, with 9 bases identical to TRBD2. CDR3 length equals 19 residues. Trimming removed 0 bases from V and 5 bases from J; junction bases left unmatched: 14. The germline CDR1 and CDR2 sequences are LGHNA and YSLEER. The chain's CDR3 is CASSQDRTSATKLHNEQFF. For the CDR3, the DNA is TGCGCCAGCAGCCAAGATAGGACTAGCGCAACAAAACTCCACAATGAGCAGTTCTTC.

The chain joins TRBV4-2 to TRBJ2-2; D call uncertain. CDR1 and CDR2 from the germline V gene are LGHNA and YNFKEQ. V lost 3 bases, J lost 3 bases, and 8 bases lay in between. CDR3 length: 14 amino acids. The CDR3 DNA sequence: TGTGCCAGCAGCCAGTTCCTCTACACCGGGGAGCTGTTTTTT. It codes for CASSQFLYTGELFF.

The chain is built from TRBV6-5 and TRBJ1-1; a weak D match, TRBD1 (5 bases). Germline loops: CDR1 MNHEY, CDR2 SVGAGI. CDR3 length: 15 residues. V was clipped by 2 bases and J by 0 bases, with 10 bases between them. The CDR3 sequence is CASSYDGGLNTEAFF. The CDR3 DNA is TGTGCCAGCAGTTACGACGGGGGACTGAACACTGAAGCTTTCTTT.

J is TRBJ1-5 and V is TRBV19; the D gene is possibly TRBD1 (5 bases). The V end lost 5 bases, the J end lost 6 bases, and 17 bases lay between the germline ends. The CDR3 has 15 residues. The germline gives CDR1 LNHDA, CDR2 SQIVND (reference sequence). The CDR3 sequence is CASSGGIVAGQPQHF. The CDR3 region has the DNA TGTGCCAGTAGTGGGGGAATCGTGGCTGGTCAGCCCCAGCATTTT. Drawing the rest from reference TRBV19 and TRBJ1-5, the complete variable domain is DGGITQSPKYLFRKEGQNVTLSCEQNLNHDAMYWYRQDPGQGLRLIYYSQIVNDFQKGDIAEGYSVSREKKESFPLTVTSAQKNPTAFYLCASSGGIVAGQPQHFGDGTRLSIL.

The chain carries TRBV10-3 and TRBJ2-5; the match to TRBD1 covers 10 bases. The CDR3 length is 16 residues. CDR1 and CDR2 from the germline V gene are ENHRY and SYGVKD. The junction had 10 bases not matched to a gene; V was cut back by 5 bases and J by 4 bases. CDR3 DNA sequence: TGTGCCATCAGTCCGGGACAGGGGACACCTGGAGAGACCCAGTACTTC. Amino acid sequence: CAISPGQGTPGETQYF.

The sample holds one count of this clone. J is TRBJ2-5 and V is TRBV5-1; tentative D call: TRBD1 (6 bases). CDR1 and CDR2 from the germline V gene are SGHRS and YFSETQ. V was trimmed by 9 bases and J by 2 bases, leaving 17 bases between them. This CDR3 has 14 residues. The CDR3 coding sequence is TGCGCCACGACGGGACACCCTGGTCAAGAGACCCAGTACTTC. This codes for CATTGHPGQETQYF. The full variable domain, completed using reference TRBV5-1 and TRBJ2-5, is KAGVTQTPRYLIKTRGQQVTLSCSPISGHRSVSWYQQTPGQGLQFLFEYFSETQRNKGNFPGRFSGRQFSNSRSEMNVSTLELGDSALYLCATTGHPGQETQYFGPGTRLLVL.

This clone was observed a handful of times. The chain links TRBV6-4 to TRBJ2-3; 10 bases align to TRBD1. V lost 3 bases to trimming and J lost 1 base; unmatched junction nucleotides: 1. This CDR3 contains 15 residues. CDR1 MRHNA and CDR2 SNTAGT come from the germline V gene. The CDR3 DNA sequence: TGTGCCAGCAGTGAAGGACAGGGGGGCACAGATACGCAGTATTTT. Amino acids: CASSEGQGGTDTQYF.

The chain couples TRBV29-1 to TRBJ1-3; D might be TRBD1 (6 bases). In germline, CDR1 is SQVTM, CDR2 ANQGSEA. The CDR3 runs to 14 residues. V dropped 6 bases and J dropped 0 bases, with 12 bases sitting between them. CDR3 amino acids: CSVRIRGSGNTIYF. As DNA, the CDR3 is TGCAGCGTCCGAATCAGGGGCTCTGGAAACACCATATATTTT.

The V and J genes are TRBV28 and TRBJ2-1; 7 nucleotides line up with TRBD1. The CDR3 is 16 amino acids. Germline assignment: CDR1 MDHEN and CDR2 SYDVKM. With 2 bases clipped from V and 0 bases from J, the junction kept 4 bases outside the gene matches. The CDR3 loop reads CASSLRGPRSYNEQFF. The CDR3 DNA sequence: TGTGCCAGCAGTTTAAGGGGGCCTCGCTCCTACAATGAGCAGTTCTTC.

The J gene is TRBJ1-4, the V gene TRBV4-2; D is unresolved. This CDR3 spans 14 amino acids. The V and J ends lost 6 bases and 5 bases respectively, with 13 bases between them. Germline V gene sequence: CDR1 LGHNA, CDR2 YNFKEQ. CDR3 amino acids: CASSGKTENEKLFF. The CDR3 DNA is TGTGCCAGCAGTGGAAAAACAGAGAATGAAAAACTGTTTTTT.

This chain connects TRBV11-2 to TRBJ2-1; TRBD2 matches 9 bases. Per the germline V gene, CDR1 is SGHAT and CDR2 is FQNNGV. Germline trimming cut 0 bases from V and 4 bases from J; bases unmatched to any gene: 4. The CDR3 spans 16 residues. For the CDR3, the DNA is TGTGCCAGCAGCTTAGAAGTGACTAGCGGATACAATGAGCAGTTCTTC. It translates to CASSLEVTSGYNEQFF. The whole variable domain, filled in from reference TRBV11-2 and TRBJ2-1, reads EAGVAQSPRYKIIEKRQSVAFWCNPISGHATLYWYQQILGQGPKLLIQFQNNGVVDDSQLPKDRFSAERLKGVDSTLKIQPAKLEDSAVYLCASSLEVTSGYNEQFFGPGTRLTVL.

This clone was seen only a few times. The rearrangement uses TRBV5-1 and TRBJ1-2, with a possible D match to TRBD1 (6 bases). This CDR3 is 17 amino acids long. Germline CDR1 and CDR2: SGHRS and YFSETQ. Trimming stripped 5 bases from V and 2 bases from J, with 22 bases between. The CDR3 region has the DNA TGCGCCAGCAGTCTTGATCCCTCGGACAGAGGAAACTATGGCTACACCTTC. Its translation: CASSLDPSDRGNYGYTF.

In nucleotides, the CDR3 is TGTGCCATCGCCAGGGGGGGAAACACCGGGGAGCTGTTTTTT. Protein sequence: CAIARGGNTGELFF. The chain carries TRBV6-5 and TRBJ2-2, with D perhaps matching TRBD1 or TRBD2 (7 bases each). CDR3 size: 14 residues. The V end lost 10 bases, the J end lost 2 bases, and 14 bases lay between the germline ends. The V gene's germline CDR1 is MNHEY and CDR2 SVGAGI.